These 13 T cell receptor beta chains were sequenced from one sample in a study of blood T cell repertoires in COVID-19 (TCRdb year 2020). Library preparation used the immunoSEQ multiplex PCR assay. Here the immuneACCESS table is served through TCRdb, limited to in-frame sequences with V and J called. Missing clones are a known gap in these copies; in checked studies unresolved V genes cover under half, and the rest lacks a known reason. For this sample the table gives about 74,000 clones, of which about 86% were detected only once. 1.9% of the sample is held by the ten biggest clonotypes. The sample was peripheral blood. These receptors came from an elderly woman with active or convalescent COVID-19.

The V gene is TRBV4-3, the J gene TRBJ1-2; 8 bases fit TRBD1. The CDR3 runs 15 residues. Trimming took 4 bases from V and 7 from J; bases not matched to a gene: 11. Germline assignment: CDR1 LGHNA and CDR2 YSLEER. In nucleotides, the CDR3 is TGCGCCAGCAGCCTCGAGGTCAGGGGGCGCTTTGGCTACACCTTC. This sequence encodes CASSLEVRGRFGYTF.

V usage is TRBV7-2 and J usage is TRBJ2-3; D is possibly TRBD2 (6 bases). CDR1 is SGHTA and CDR2 is FQGNSA in the germline V gene. The CDR3 is made up of 16 amino acids. V was shortened by 0 bases and J by 2 bases, with 12 bases between the two germline ends. CDR3 DNA: TGTGCCAGCAGCTTAGCGTTTAGCGGTCACACAGATACGCAGTATTTT. Its protein is CASSLAFSGHTDTQYF.

The V gene is TRBV30, the J gene TRBJ1-2; 7 positions match TRBD1. V lost 0 bases, J lost 4 bases, and 2 bases stayed unmatched. The CDR3 has 13 amino acids. Germline CDR1 is GTSNPN and CDR2 is SVGIG (reference sequence). As DNA, the CDR3 is TGTGCCTGGAGTGTACAGGGGACCTATGGCTACACCTTC. It translates to CAWSVQGTYGYTF.

The chain employs TRBV7-9 and TRBJ1-5; 7 nucleotides agree with TRBD1. The germline CDR1 and CDR2 sequences are SEHNR and FQNEAQ (reference sequence). The J segment lost 12 bases and the V segment lost 1 base, leaving 6 bases of the junction unmatched. The length of the CDR3 is 13 residues. CDR3 nucleotides: TGTGCCAGCAGCTTAGGGACAGGAAATCACCAGCATTTT. It yields the protein CASSLGTGNHQHF.

The V gene is TRBV15, the J gene TRBJ2-3, with 9 bases identical to TRBD2. CDR1 and CDR2 from the germline V gene are LNHNV and YYDKDF (reference sequence). The V and J ends lost 0 bases and 4 bases, in that order; junction bases with no gene match: 5. CDR3 size: 16 residues. CDR3 loop: CATSRDSGGPSDTQYF. In nucleotides, the CDR3 is TGTGCCACCAGCAGAGATAGCGGGGGACCCTCAGATACGCAGTATTTT.

V gene TRBV27 combines with J gene TRBJ1-5; no definite D call. This CDR3 has 13 amino acids. Germline CDR1 MNHEY, CDR2 SMNVEV (reference sequence). V was clipped by 3 bases and J by 7 bases, with 10 bases between them. In DNA form, the CDR3 reads TGTGCCAGCAGTTTTTCACGGGGACAGCCCCAGCATTTT. Translating gives CASSFSRGQPQHF.

The chain has TRBV7-2 and TRBJ2-1, with 11 nucleotides matching TRBD2. The V and J ends lost 5 bases and 9 bases, in that order; junction bases with no gene match: 6. The CDR3 extends over 14 amino acids. Germline V lookup: CDR1 SGHTA, CDR2 FQGNSA. DNA for the CDR3: TGTGCCAGCAGCCCTAGCGGGGGGCCTTTTGAGCAGTTCTTC. It specifies CASSPSGGPFEQFF.

In DNA form, the CDR3 reads TGTGCCAGCGGACTATTTTATGAGCAGTTCTTC. This translates into CASGLFYEQFF. This rearrangement joins TRBV12-3 or TRBV12-4 to TRBJ2-1, with D possibly being TRBD2 (6 bases). There are 11 residues in the CDR3. V lost 8 bases and J 8 bases, leaving 10 bases between the germline ends.

The chain links TRBV4-1 to TRBJ2-1, with 14 bases lining up with TRBD2. This CDR3 has 16 amino acids. The junction had 2 bases not matched to a gene; V was cut back by 2 bases and J by 5 bases. The germline CDR1 and CDR2 sequences are MGHRA and YSYEKL. The CDR3: CASSQPGLAGDNEQFF. As DNA, the CDR3 is TGCGCCAGCAGCCAACCGGGACTAGCGGGGGACAATGAGCAGTTCTTC.

The genes are TRBV6-2 or TRBV6-3 and TRBJ2-2, with no clear D. Trimming stripped 6 bases from V and 1 base from J, with 9 bases between. The CDR3 runs 14 residues. Germline CDR1 and CDR2: MNHEY and SVGEGT. CDR3 residues: CASSFLLNTGELFF. In nucleotides, the CDR3 is TGTGCCAGCAGCTTCCTACTGAACACCGGGGAGCTGTTTTTT.

The V gene is TRBV19, the J gene TRBJ1-1, with 7 bases lining up with TRBD1. CDR1 is LNHDA, CDR2 SQIVND, per germline (reference sequence). Trimming cost V 3 bases and J 7 bases; bases outside gene matches: 8. The CDR3 covers 14 residues. The CDR3 sequence: CASSIGTVTFEAFF. As DNA, the CDR3 is TGTGCCAGTAGTATCGGGACAGTGACTTTTGAAGCTTTCTTT. Supplemented by reference TRBV19 and TRBJ1-1, the full variable domain reads DGGITQSPKYLFRKEGQNVTLSCEQNLNHDAMYWYRQDPGQGLRLIYYSQIVNDFQKGDIAEGYSVSREKKESFPLTVTSAQKNPTAFYLCASSIGTVTFEAFFGQGTRLTVV.

V and J are TRBV6-5 and TRBJ2-5, with D maybe TRBD1 (5 bases). Trimming took off 6 bases at V and 0 bases at J, with 11 bases between the two ends. Germline V lookup: CDR1 MNHEY, CDR2 SVGAGI. The CDR3 has 14 residues. As DNA, the CDR3 is TGTGCCAGCAGGCGAGACAGTTACCAAGAGACCCAGTACTTC. As protein: CASRRDSYQETQYF.

V gene TRBV29-1 combines with J gene TRBJ2-1; D is unresolved. CDR3 length: 12 residues. V lost 0 bases and J lost 3, with 3 bases in between. Germline values: CDR1 SQVTM, CDR2 ANQGSEA. CDR3: CSVEDNYNEQFF. CDR3 coding DNA: TGCAGCGTTGAAGACAACTACAATGAGCAGTTCTTC.